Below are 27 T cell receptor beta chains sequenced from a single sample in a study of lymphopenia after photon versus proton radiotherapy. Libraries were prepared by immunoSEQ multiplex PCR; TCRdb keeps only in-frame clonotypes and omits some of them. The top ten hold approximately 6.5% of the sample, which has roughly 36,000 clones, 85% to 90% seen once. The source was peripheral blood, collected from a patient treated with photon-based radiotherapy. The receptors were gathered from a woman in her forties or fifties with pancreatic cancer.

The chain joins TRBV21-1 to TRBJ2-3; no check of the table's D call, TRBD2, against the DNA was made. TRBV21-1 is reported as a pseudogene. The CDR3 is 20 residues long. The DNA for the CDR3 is TGTGCCAGCAGCCCCCCCCGAAAGCGGGAAGGGGCCATTAACACAGATACGCAGTATTTT. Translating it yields CASSPPRKREGAINTDTQYF.

CDR3 nucleotides: TGCAGCGGCGACAGGGGGTCTAGCACAGATACGCAGTATTTT. Protein product: CSGDRGSSTDTQYF. The chain links TRBV29-1 to TRBJ2-3, with 9 bases aligning to TRBD1. Germline V gene sequence: CDR1 SQVTM, CDR2 ANQGSEA. With V trimmed by 7 bases and J by 0 bases, 5 bases remained unmatched. The CDR3 totals 14 residues.

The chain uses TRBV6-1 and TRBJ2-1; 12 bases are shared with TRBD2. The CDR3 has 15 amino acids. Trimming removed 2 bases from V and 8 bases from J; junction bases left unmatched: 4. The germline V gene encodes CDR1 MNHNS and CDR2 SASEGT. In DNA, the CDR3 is TGTGCCAGCAGTGAACTAGCGGGAGGGCCGCATGAGCAGTTCTTC. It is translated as CASSELAGGPHEQFF.

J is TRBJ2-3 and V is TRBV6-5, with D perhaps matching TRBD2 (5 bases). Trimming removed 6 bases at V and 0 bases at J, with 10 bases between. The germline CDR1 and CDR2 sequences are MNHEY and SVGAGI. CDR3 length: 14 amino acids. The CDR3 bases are TGTGCCAGCAGGGGAAGCGGTAGCACAGATACGCAGTATTTT. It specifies CASRGSGSTDTQYF.

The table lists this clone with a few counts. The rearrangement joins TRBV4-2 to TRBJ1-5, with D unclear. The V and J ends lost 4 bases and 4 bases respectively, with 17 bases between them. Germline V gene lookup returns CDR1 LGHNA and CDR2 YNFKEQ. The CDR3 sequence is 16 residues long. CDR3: CASSRIAQQANQPQHF. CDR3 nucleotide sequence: TGTGCCAGCAGCCGAATCGCACAGCAGGCTAATCAGCCCCAGCATTTT.

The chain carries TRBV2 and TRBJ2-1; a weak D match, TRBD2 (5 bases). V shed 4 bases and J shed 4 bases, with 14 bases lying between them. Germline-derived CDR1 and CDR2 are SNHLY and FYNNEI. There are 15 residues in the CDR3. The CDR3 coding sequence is TGTGCCAGCAGTGGTGACCGGGAAAAGTACAATGAGCAGTTCTTC. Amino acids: CASSGDREKYNEQFF.

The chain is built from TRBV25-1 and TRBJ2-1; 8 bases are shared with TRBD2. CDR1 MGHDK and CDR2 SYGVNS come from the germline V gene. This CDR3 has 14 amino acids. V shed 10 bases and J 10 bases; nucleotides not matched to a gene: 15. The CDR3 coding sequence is TGTGCCACCCAGCGGGAGAGGGGTCTTTGGGAGCAGTTCTTC. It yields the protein CATQRERGLWEQFF.

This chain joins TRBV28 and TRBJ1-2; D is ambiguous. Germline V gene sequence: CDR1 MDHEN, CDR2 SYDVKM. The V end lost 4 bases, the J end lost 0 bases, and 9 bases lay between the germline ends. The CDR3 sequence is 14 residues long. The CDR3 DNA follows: TGTGCCAGCAGTTGGACGGCTCCTAACTATGGCTACACCTTC. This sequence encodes CASSWTAPNYGYTF.

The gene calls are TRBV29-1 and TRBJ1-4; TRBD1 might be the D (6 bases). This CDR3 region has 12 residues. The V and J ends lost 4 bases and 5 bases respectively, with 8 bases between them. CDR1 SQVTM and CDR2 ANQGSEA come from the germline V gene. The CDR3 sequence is CSVGGGNEKLFF. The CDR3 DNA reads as TGCAGCGTTGGAGGGGGGAATGAAAAACTGTTTTTT. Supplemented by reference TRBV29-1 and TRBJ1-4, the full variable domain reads SAVISQKPSRDICQRGTSLTIQCQVDSQVTMMFWYRQQPGQSLTLIATANQGSEATYESGFVIDKFPISRPNLTFSTLTVSNMSPEDSSIYLCSVGGGNEKLFFGSGTQLSVL.

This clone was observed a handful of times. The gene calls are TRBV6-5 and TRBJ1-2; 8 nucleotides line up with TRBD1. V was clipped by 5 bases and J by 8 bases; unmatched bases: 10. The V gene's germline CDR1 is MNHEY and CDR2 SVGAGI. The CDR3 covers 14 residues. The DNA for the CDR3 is TGTGCCAGCAGTCGAACGACCGGACAGGGAGGCTACACCTTC. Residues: CASSRTTGQGGYTF.

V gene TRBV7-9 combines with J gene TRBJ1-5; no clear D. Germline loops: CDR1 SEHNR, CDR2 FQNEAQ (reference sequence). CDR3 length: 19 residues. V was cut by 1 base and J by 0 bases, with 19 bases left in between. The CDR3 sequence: CASSLGVGETYYSNQPQHF. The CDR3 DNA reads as TGTGCCAGCAGCTTAGGGGTCGGCGAAACGTACTATAGCAATCAGCCCCAGCATTTT.

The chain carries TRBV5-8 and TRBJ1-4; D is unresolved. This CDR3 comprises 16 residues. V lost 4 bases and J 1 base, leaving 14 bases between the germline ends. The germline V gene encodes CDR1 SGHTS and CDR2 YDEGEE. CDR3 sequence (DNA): TGTGCCAGCAGCCCTTTTGGAAGCAAAACTAATGAAAAACTGTTTTTT. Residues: CASSPFGSKTNEKLFF.

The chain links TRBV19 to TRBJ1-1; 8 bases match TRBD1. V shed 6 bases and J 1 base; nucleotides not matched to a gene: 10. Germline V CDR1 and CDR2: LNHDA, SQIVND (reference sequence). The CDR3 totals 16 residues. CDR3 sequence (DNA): TGTGCCAGTAGCACAGGGGGGACGGGTGCGAACACTGAAGCTTTCTTT. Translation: CASSTGGTGANTEAFF. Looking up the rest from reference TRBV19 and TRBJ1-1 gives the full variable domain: DGGITQSPKYLFRKEGQNVTLSCEQNLNHDAMYWYRQDPGQGLRLIYYSQIVNDFQKGDIAEGYSVSREKKESFPLTVTSAQKNPTAFYLCASSTGGTGANTEAFFGQGTRLTVV.

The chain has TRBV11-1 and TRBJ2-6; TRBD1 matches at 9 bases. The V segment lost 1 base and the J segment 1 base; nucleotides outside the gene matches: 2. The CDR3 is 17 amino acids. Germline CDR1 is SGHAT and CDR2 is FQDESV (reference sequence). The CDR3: CASSLGGTGSGANVLTF. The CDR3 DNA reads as TGTGCCAGCAGCTTAGGAGGGACAGGGTCTGGGGCCAACGTCCTGACTTTC.

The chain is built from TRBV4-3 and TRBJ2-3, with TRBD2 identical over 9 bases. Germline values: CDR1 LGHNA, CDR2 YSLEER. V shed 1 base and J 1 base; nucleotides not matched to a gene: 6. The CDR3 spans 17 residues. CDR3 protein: CASSQGSSGSRTDTQYF. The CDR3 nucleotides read TGCGCCAGCAGCCAAGGCAGTAGCGGGAGTCGCACAGATACGCAGTATTTT.

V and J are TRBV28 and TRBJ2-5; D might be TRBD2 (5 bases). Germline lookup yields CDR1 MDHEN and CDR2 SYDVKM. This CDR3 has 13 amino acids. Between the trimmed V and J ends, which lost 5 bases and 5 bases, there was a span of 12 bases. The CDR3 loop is CASSQESGETQYF. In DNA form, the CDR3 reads TGTGCCAGCAGTCAAGAGTCGGGGGAGACCCAGTACTTC.

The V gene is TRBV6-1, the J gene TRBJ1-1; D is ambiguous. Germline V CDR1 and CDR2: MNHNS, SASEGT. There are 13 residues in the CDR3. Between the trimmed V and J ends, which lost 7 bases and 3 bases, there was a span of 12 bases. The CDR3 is CASKDPADTEAFF. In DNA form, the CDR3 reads TGTGCCAGCAAAGACCCAGCGGACACTGAAGCTTTCTTT.

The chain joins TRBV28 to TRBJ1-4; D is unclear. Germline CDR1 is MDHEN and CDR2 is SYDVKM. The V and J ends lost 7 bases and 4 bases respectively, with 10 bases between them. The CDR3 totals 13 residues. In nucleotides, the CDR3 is TGTGCCAGCACCCCGGCGGGTAATGAAAAACTGTTTTTT. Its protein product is CASTPAGNEKLFF.

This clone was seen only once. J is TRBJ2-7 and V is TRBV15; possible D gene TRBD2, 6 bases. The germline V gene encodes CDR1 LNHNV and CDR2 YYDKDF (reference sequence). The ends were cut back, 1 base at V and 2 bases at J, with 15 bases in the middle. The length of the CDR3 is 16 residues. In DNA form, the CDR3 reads TGTGCCACCAGCAGAGGTGACGGCGGGGCGGCCTACGAGCAGTACTTC. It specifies CATSRGDGGAAYEQYF. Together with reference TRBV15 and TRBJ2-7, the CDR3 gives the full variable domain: DAMVIQNPRYQVTQFGKPVTLSCSQTLNHNVMYWYQQKSSQAPKLLFHYYDKDFNNEADTPDNFQSRRPNTSFCFLDIRSPGLGDTAMYLCATSRGDGGAAYEQYFGPGTRLTVT.

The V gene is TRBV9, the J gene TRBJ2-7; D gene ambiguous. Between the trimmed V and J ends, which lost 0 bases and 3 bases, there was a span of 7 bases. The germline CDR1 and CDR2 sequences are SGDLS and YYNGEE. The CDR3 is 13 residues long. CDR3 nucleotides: TGTGCCAGCAGCGTAGACGACGACTACGAGCAGTACTTC. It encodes CASSVDDDYEQYF.

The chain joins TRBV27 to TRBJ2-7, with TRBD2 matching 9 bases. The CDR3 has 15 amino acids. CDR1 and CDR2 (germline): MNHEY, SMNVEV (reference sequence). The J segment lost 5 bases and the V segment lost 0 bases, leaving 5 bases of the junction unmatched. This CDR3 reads CASSLSAGGSHEQYF. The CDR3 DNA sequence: TGTGCCAGCAGTTTATCGGCGGGAGGGTCCCACGAGCAGTACTTC.

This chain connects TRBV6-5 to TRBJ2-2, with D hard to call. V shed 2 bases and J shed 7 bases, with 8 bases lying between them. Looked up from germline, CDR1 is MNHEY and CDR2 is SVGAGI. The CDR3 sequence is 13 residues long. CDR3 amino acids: CASSYGRYGELFF. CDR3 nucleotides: TGTGCCAGCAGTTACGGTCGATACGGGGAGCTGTTTTTT.

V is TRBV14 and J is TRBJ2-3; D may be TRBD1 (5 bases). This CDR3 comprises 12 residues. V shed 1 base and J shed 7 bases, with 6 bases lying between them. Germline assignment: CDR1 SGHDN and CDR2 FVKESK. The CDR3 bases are TGTGCCAGCAGCCAAGGGGGCTATACGCAGTATTTT. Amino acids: CASSQGGYTQYF.

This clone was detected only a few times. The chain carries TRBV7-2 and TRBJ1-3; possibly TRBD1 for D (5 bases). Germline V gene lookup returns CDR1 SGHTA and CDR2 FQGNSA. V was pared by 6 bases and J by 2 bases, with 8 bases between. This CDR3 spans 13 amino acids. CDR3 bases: TGTGCCAGCAGGCTGACAGCTGGAAACACCATATATTTT. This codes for CASRLTAGNTIYF.

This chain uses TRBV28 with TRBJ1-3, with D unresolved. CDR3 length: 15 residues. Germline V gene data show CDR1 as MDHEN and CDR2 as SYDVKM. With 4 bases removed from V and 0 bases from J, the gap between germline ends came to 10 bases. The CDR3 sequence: CASSSPGVSGNTIYF. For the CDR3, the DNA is TGTGCCAGCAGTTCCCCGGGAGTCTCTGGAAACACCATATATTTT.

In DNA form, the CDR3 reads TGTGCCAGCAGCTTGGCGTCCGAAGCTAACTATGGCTACACCTTC. The encoded protein is CASSLASEANYGYTF. The V gene is TRBV5-4, the J gene TRBJ1-2; D unresolved. Germline values: CDR1 SGHNT, CDR2 YYREEE (reference sequence). This CDR3 has 15 residues. The V end was cut by 0 bases, the J end by 0 bases, with 9 bases between.

The DNA for the CDR3 is TGTGCCAGCAGGTCGACAGGGGTCTACACCTTC. It encodes CASRSTGVYTF. The chain uses TRBV28 and TRBJ1-2; 8 positions match TRBD1. The trim removed 6 bases at V and 10 bases at J, leaving 4 bases unmatched. Germline V CDR1 and CDR2: MDHEN, SYDVKM. This CDR3 has 11 residues.